Sequencing of this T cell receptor beta chain was carried out in a study of blood T cell repertoires in COVID-19. Study in general: Acute and convalescent COVID-19 specimens originated in the United States, Italy and Spain. Nucleic acid was either cDNA or gDNA, and it came from T cells, B-cell-depleted T cells, or PBMCs.

Original handling: Amplifying reference gene primers gave estimates of nucleated cell counts. Profiled with immunoSEQ multiplex PCR; TCRdb holds only in-frame clones, not every one. D and trimming come from the DNA, and the V and J calls and clone size come from that table. The profile shows approximately 210,000 clones, more than 75% of them singletons. Those who participated ranged in age from roughly 18 to 95 years and resided in 20 to 30 US areas. The CDR3 runs 17 residues. The germline CDR1 and CDR2 sequences are LGHDT and YNNKEL (reference sequence). The V gene end was trimmed by 4 bases and the J gene end by 3 bases; junction bases not matched to a gene: 10.

This TCR was sampled from a man aged 25 to 40 in a cohort exposed to, infected with or recovered from COVID-19 (not recorded which). The sequenced sample was PBMCs or T cells enriched from blood (not recorded which). This chain links TRBV3-1 (or the pseudogene TRBV3-2) with TRBJ2-3; 10 bases map to TRBD2. The CDR3 nucleotides read TGTGCCAGCAGCCGGGGGGGTTCTAGCGGGAGAACAGATACGCAGTATTTT. This gives the protein CASSRGGSSGRTDTQYF.